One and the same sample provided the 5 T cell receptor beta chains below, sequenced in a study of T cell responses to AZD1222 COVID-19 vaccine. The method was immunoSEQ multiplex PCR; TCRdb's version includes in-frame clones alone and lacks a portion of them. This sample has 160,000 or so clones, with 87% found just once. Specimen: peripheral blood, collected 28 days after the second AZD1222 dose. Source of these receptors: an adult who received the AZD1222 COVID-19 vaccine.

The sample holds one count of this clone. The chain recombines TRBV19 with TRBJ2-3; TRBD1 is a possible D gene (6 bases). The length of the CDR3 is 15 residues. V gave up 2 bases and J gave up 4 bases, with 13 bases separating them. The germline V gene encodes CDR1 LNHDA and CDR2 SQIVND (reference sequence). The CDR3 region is CASSISPRGPDTQYF. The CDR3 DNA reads TGTGCCAGTAGTATAAGCCCCAGGGGCCCAGATACGCAGTATTTT.

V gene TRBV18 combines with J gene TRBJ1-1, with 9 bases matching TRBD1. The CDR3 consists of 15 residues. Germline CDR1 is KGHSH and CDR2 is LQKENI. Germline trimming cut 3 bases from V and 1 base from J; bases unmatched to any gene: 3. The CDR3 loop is CASSPGTGRNTEAFF. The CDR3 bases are TGTGCCAGCTCACCCGGGACAGGGAGGAACACTGAAGCTTTCTTT.

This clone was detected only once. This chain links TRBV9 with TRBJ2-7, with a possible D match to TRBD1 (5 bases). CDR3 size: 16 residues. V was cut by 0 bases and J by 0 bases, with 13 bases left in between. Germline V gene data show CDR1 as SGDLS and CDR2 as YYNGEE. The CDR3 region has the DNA TGTGCCAGCAGCGTAGGAATGGGGCCAGGCTCCTACGAGCAGTACTTC. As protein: CASSVGMGPGSYEQYF.

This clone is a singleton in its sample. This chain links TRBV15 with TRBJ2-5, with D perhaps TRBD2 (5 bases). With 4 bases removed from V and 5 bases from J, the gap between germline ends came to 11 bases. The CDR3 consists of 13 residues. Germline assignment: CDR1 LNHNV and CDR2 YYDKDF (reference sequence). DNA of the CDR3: TGTGCCACCAGCACCCGGGATCACGAGACCCAGTACTTC. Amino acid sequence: CATSTRDHETQYF.

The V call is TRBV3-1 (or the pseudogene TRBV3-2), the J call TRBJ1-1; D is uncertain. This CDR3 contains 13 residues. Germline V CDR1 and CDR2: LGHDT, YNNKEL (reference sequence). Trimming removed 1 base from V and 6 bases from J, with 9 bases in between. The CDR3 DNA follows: TGTGCCAGCAGCCAAGGAACGGGTCCTGAAGCTTTCTTT. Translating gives CASSQGTGPEAFF.